The 3 T cell receptor beta chains given below trace back to one sample, sequenced in a study of T cells in Graves' hyperthyroidism and ophthalmopathy (dated by TCRdb to between 2018 and 2020). Library preparation used multiplex PCR. TCRdb names Illumina HiSeq 2000 as the instrument used. The TCR beta CDR3 regions were amplified from the RNA transcripts. For the first round of RT-PCR on the TCR CDR3, the HTBI primer set was used together with the Qiagen OneStep RT-PCR kit. TCRdb redid the processing of the public reads, applying fastp at Q25 and MiXCR, and retained in-frame beta chains. Every entry covers one CDR3 protein and lists the most common genes and DNA from its rows. Within this sample are about 250,000 distinct CDR3 sequences, with around 24% of them counted one time only. Approximately 32% of the sample rests with the top ten. The sequencing sample was made of blood. All receptors come from a woman aged 40 to 50 with Graves' ophthalmopathy.

This clonotype was recorded many times. V and J are TRBV7-9 and TRBJ1-1; the match to TRBD1 covers 7 bases. The V segment lost 5 bases and the J segment 8 bases; nucleotides outside the gene matches: 8. The CDR3 has 13 amino acids. CDR1 and CDR2 from the germline V gene are SEHNR and FQNEAQ (reference sequence). DNA for the CDR3: TGTGCCAGCAGCCCCGACAGGGTGGGGGAAGCTTTCTTT. It yields the protein CASSPDRVGEAFF.

The table lists this clonotype with many counts. This chain connects TRBV30 to TRBJ1-1; D not resolved. The CDR3 contains 12 residues. Per the germline V gene, CDR1 is GTSNPN and CDR2 is SVGIG (reference sequence). V was clipped by 3 bases and J by 4 bases, with 9 bases between them. The CDR3 here is CAWRGLTTEAFF. For the CDR3, the DNA is TGTGCCTGGAGAGGCTTGACCACTGAAGCTTTCTTT. The full variable domain, completed using reference TRBV30 and TRBJ1-1, is SQTIHQWPATLVQPVGSPLSLECTVEGTSNPNLYWYRQAAGRGLQLLFYSVGIGQISSEVPQNLSASRPQDRQFILSSKKLLLSDSGFYLCAWRGLTTEAFFGQGTRLTVV.

The chain uses TRBV29-1 and TRBJ2-7; a weak D match, TRBD2 (5 bases). Trimming took 7 bases from V and 6 from J, leaving 25 bases between them. From germline, CDR1 is SQVTM and CDR2 ANQGSEA. This CDR3 is 15 amino acids long. The CDR3 sequence: CSASFEGRLSGEQYF. In nucleotides, the CDR3 is TGCAGCGCTTCGTTCGAGGGCAGGCTCTCGGGCGAGCAGTACTTC.